This T cell receptor beta chain was recovered during a study of brain metastases from non-small cell lung cancer. Study-wide points: Compared with primary tumors, brain metastases showed less T-cell infiltration.

This table comes from immunoSEQ multiplex PCR, and its TCRdb copy is limited to in-frame clones, with some not included. The sample carries around 1,900 clones, 80% to 90% recorded once. The CDR3 spans 15 residues. Germline CDR1 DFQATT, CDR2 SNEGSKA (reference sequence). V lost 3 bases and J 0 bases, leaving 15 bases between the germline ends. As for this clone: Its cognate antigen is unknown.

The chain links TRBV20-1 to TRBJ2-7; no definite D call. What was sequenced was primary lung tumor tissue. The clonotype comes from a donor aged 40 or older with non-small cell lung cancer. In DNA, the CDR3 is TGCAGTGCTAGTAGGGTCCTCTCAGGCTCCTACGAGCAGTACTTC. Its protein is CSASRVLSGSYEQYF.